Listed here are 20 T cell receptor beta chains from one sample, sequenced in a study of T cell clonotyping in hematopoietic cell transplantation. The data were produced by immunoSEQ multiplex PCR, yet TCRdb's version contains in-frame clones alone and is incomplete. The table has 9,500 to 15,000 clones, roughly nine tenths seen once. Specimen: peripheral blood mononuclear cells. These receptors were collected from a human donor who either received an allogeneic hematopoietic cell transplant for a myeloid malignancy or was a related donor (not recorded which). Some clones in this sample may be carry-over from other donors' samples.

This clone occurred a few times. This chain joins TRBV5-6 and TRBJ1-2, with D uncertain. Germline V gives CDR1 SGHDT, CDR2 YYEEEE. V was trimmed by 1 base and J by 2 bases, leaving 9 bases between them. This CDR3 contains 14 residues. The DNA of the CDR3 is TGTGCCAGCAGCTTGTCAGTCAGGAACTATGGCTACACCTTC. It codes for CASSLSVRNYGYTF.

The gene calls are TRBV7-2 and TRBJ1-4, with D uncertain. The germline V and J ends were trimmed by 5 bases and 3 bases, with 7 bases remaining between them. CDR3 length equals 13 residues. From germline, CDR1 is SGHTA and CDR2 FQGNSA. The CDR3 DNA follows: TGTGCCAGCAGCGAAGAGGCTAATGAAAAACTGTTTTTT. Translating it yields CASSEEANEKLFF.

This chain uses TRBV2 with TRBJ1-2; 10 nucleotides line up with TRBD1. V shed 4 bases and J 4 bases; nucleotides not matched to a gene: 0. CDR3 length: 13 residues. Germline V gene lookup returns CDR1 SNHLY and CDR2 FYNNEI. CDR3 in DNA: TGTGCCAGCAGTGGGGACAGGGGCTATGGCTACACCTTC. This gives the protein CASSGDRGYGYTF.

The chain carries TRBV2 and TRBJ2-7, with 9 bases matching TRBD1. Looked up from germline, CDR1 is SNHLY and CDR2 is FYNNEI. CDR3 size: 13 residues. Trimming at V came to 6 bases and at J to 6 bases, leaving 6 bases not matched to a gene. CDR3 nucleotide sequence: TGTGCCAGCAGGGAGGGACAGGGAGGCGAGCAGTACTTC. It is translated as CASREGQGGEQYF.

V usage is TRBV9 and J usage is TRBJ1-6; a weak D match, TRBD1 (5 bases). Germline V gene sequence: CDR1 SGDLS, CDR2 YYNGEE. The CDR3 has 12 amino acids. Trimming pared 7 bases from V and 9 bases from J, leaving 11 bases between. CDR3 loop: CASGWGGSPLHF. The DNA of the CDR3 is TGTGCCAGCGGGTGGGGGGGTTCACCCCTCCACTTT.

This chain joins TRBV7-8 and TRBJ2-3, with 12 bases lining up with TRBD2. Losses at the gene ends were 5 bases for V and 2 bases for J; bases not matched to a gene: 8. There are 17 residues in the CDR3. Germline V gene lookup returns CDR1 SGHVS and CDR2 FQNEAQ. CDR3 coding DNA: TGTGCCAGCAGCGCATGGGCTAGCGGGGGGGCCACAGATACGCAGTATTTT. Residues: CASSAWASGGATDTQYF.

This chain connects TRBV29-1 to TRBJ2-5; TRBD2 matches at 7 bases. The CDR3 length is 15 residues. Per germline, CDR1 SQVTM and CDR2 ANQGSEA. Trimming cost V 2 bases and J 2 bases; bases outside gene matches: 8. CDR3 sequence: CSVEREGTAQETQYF. As DNA, the CDR3 is TGCAGCGTTGAAAGGGAGGGGACTGCTCAAGAGACCCAGTACTTC.

This clone was detected once. The rearrangement links TRBV5-1 to TRBJ2-5; D ambiguous. V dropped 0 bases and J dropped 3 bases, with 6 bases sitting between them. The germline V gene has CDR1 SGHRS and CDR2 YFSETQ. The CDR3 consists of 13 residues. This CDR3 is CASSLGLEETQYF. CDR3 coding DNA: TGCGCCAGCAGCTTGGGGCTAGAAGAGACCCAGTACTTC.

The rearrangement uses TRBV5-1 and TRBJ1-1, with a weak D call TRBD1 (5 bases). V shed 4 bases and J shed 5 bases, with 15 bases lying between them. The CDR3 has 14 amino acids. Germline V gene lookup returns CDR1 SGHRS and CDR2 YFSETQ. CDR3 nucleotides: TGCGCCAGCAGCCCGGCGGGGGTAGGAACTGAAGCTTTCTTT. Encoded protein: CASSPAGVGTEAFF.

V gene TRBV2 combines with J gene TRBJ1-6, with TRBD1 identical over 7 bases. V was clipped by 6 bases and J by 10 bases; unmatched bases: 15. The germline gives CDR1 SNHLY, CDR2 FYNNEI. The CDR3 is 16 amino acids. As DNA, the CDR3 is TGTGCCAGCAGCGACCTTGAGGGGGCGCGGGGGTCACCCCTCCACTTT. Translated, it gives CASSDLEGARGSPLHF. Looking up the rest from reference TRBV2 and TRBJ1-6 gives the full variable domain: EPEVTQTPSHQVTQMGQEVILRCVPISNHLYFYWYRQILGQKVEFLVSFYNNEISEKSEIFDDQFSVERPDGSNFTLKIRSTKLEDSAMYFCASSDLEGARGSPLHFGNGTRLTVT.

The chain carries TRBV5-1 and TRBJ2-3, with D unclear. CDR1 and CDR2 (germline): SGHRS, YFSETQ. V was cut by 0 bases and J by 2 bases, with 4 bases left in between. This CDR3 contains 13 residues. For the CDR3, the DNA is TGCGCCAGCAGCTTGGCCTCCACAGATACGCAGTATTTT. Protein: CASSLASTDTQYF.

This clone has only one observation. The chain uses TRBV5-4 and TRBJ1-4, with D possibly matching TRBD1 (5 bases). Germline V gene data show CDR1 as SGHNT and CDR2 as YYREEE (reference sequence). The V gene lost 5 bases and the J gene lost 5 bases, with 16 bases spanning the gap. The length of the CDR3 is 15 residues. The CDR3 sequence: CASRHGTEGNEKLFF. Here the CDR3 DNA reads TGTGCCAGCAGACACGGGACCGAGGGCAATGAAAAACTGTTTTTT.

CDR3 bases: TGTGCCAGCAGCTCCTGGGCGGCTAGCGGGGGGAGACCCCAAGAGACCCAGTACTTC. This codes for CASSSWAASGGRPQETQYF. The chain recombines TRBV11-2 with TRBJ2-5, with 11 bases matching TRBD2. The CDR3 has 19 residues. V was pared by 4 bases and J by 1 base, with 14 bases of the junction left unmatched. Germline V gene sequence: CDR1 SGHAT, CDR2 FQNNGV.

The chain combines TRBV9 with TRBJ2-3, with a tentative D call TRBD2 (6 bases). The V gene's germline CDR1 is SGDLS and CDR2 YYNGEE. Trimming shortened V by 4 bases and J by 1 base, and 13 bases separated the two germline ends. The CDR3 is 15 amino acids. The CDR3 nucleotides read TGTGCCAGCAGCTACGGAGGGGTCGGCACAGATACGCAGTATTTT. This gives the protein CASSYGGVGTDTQYF. Supplemented by reference TRBV9 and TRBJ2-3, the full variable domain reads DSGVTQTPKHLITATGQRVTLRCSPRSGDLSVYWYQQSLDQGLQFLIQYYNGEERAKGNILERFSAQQFPDLHSELNLSSLELGDSALYFCASSYGGVGTDTQYFGPGTRLTVL.

The rearrangement joins TRBV5-6 to TRBJ2-7; 10 nucleotides match TRBD1. Germline V gene lookup returns CDR1 SGHDT and CDR2 YYEEEE. The CDR3 length is 18 residues. Trimming removed 6 bases from V and 4 bases from J; junction bases left unmatched: 19. The CDR3 region is CASTSPTLTGGPHYEQYF. CDR3 bases: TGTGCCAGCACCTCCCCCACCCTGACAGGGGGCCCTCATTACGAGCAGTACTTC.

The chain uses TRBV7-2 and TRBJ2-5; D is perhaps TRBD2 (7 bases). Deletions cut 1 base from V and 1 base from J, with 10 bases between. Germline V gives CDR1 SGHTA, CDR2 FQGNSA. The CDR3 covers 15 residues. CDR3 region: CASSLGGGSQETQYF. CDR3 bases: TGTGCCAGCAGCTTAGGGGGGGGCAGCCAAGAGACCCAGTACTTC.

The genes are TRBV4-3 and TRBJ2-1; D gene unclear. Germline V gene sequence: CDR1 LGHNA, CDR2 YSLEER. This CDR3 has 17 amino acids. V dropped 0 bases and J dropped 0 bases, with 12 bases sitting between them. Here the CDR3 DNA reads TGCGCCAGCAGCCAAGATAGGTTCTCGAGCTCCTACAATGAGCAGTTCTTC. The encoded protein is CASSQDRFSSSYNEQFF.

In its sample, this clone was seen a few times. The chain joins TRBV4-1 to TRBJ1-1; 7 nucleotides agree with TRBD1. With 2 bases clipped from V and 3 bases from J, the junction kept 15 bases outside the gene matches. The CDR3 contains 18 residues. The germline V gene encodes CDR1 MGHRA and CDR2 YSYEKL. CDR3 in amino acids: CASSQTLPDRDLDTEAFF. CDR3 nucleotides: TGCGCCAGCAGCCAAACCCTACCTGACAGGGATTTGGACACTGAAGCTTTCTTT.

The V call is TRBV19, the J call TRBJ1-6; D not resolved. This CDR3 contains 13 residues. Germline-derived CDR1 and CDR2 are LNHDA and SQIVND (reference sequence). Deletions cut 6 bases from V and 9 bases from J, with 12 bases between. CDR3 coding DNA: TGTGCCAGTAGCTTACCCAGTGGTTCACCCCTCCACTTT. It yields the protein CASSLPSGSPLHF.

The chain combines TRBV9 with TRBJ1-3; D not resolved. The CDR3 extends over 13 amino acids. Trimming removed 0 bases from V and 4 bases from J, with 5 bases in between. The V gene's germline CDR1 is SGDLS and CDR2 YYNGEE. As DNA, the CDR3 is TGTGCCAGCAGCGTAGAAGGAGGAAACACCATATATTTT. Protein product: CASSVEGGNTIYF.